Below are 25 T cell receptor beta chains sequenced from a single sample in a study of blood T cell repertoires in COVID-19. Repertoires were generated with immunoSEQ multiplex PCR, while TCRdb's copy carries only in-frame clones and drops some. The sample contains approximately 270,000 clones, 80% to 90% of which appear only once. The sequenced sample was peripheral blood. The receptor source for this set is a woman in her seventies with acute or convalescent COVID-19.

The chain couples TRBV5-1 to TRBJ2-1; D is uncertain. The CDR3 is made up of 16 amino acids. Looked up from germline, CDR1 is SGHRS and CDR2 is YFSETQ. V was pared by 0 bases and J by 0 bases, with 10 bases between. CDR3 amino acids: CASSLGVGYSYNEQFF. The CDR3 coding sequence is TGCGCCAGCAGCTTGGGGGTGGGCTACTCCTACAATGAGCAGTTCTTC. The entire variable domain, with the rest obtained from reference TRBV5-1 and TRBJ2-1, is as follows: KAGVTQTPRYLIKTRGQQVTLSCSPISGHRSVSWYQQTPGQGLQFLFEYFSETQRNKGNFPGRFSGRQFSNSRSEMNVSTLELGDSALYLCASSLGVGYSYNEQFFGPGTRLTVL.

Here the CDR3 reads CATSALRQGGSNQPQHF. The CDR3 nucleotides read TGTGCCACCAGTGCCCTAAGACAGGGCGGCAGCAATCAGCCCCAGCATTTT. The rearrangement uses TRBV24-1 and TRBJ1-5; 7 bases are a match to TRBD1. V lost 5 bases and J lost 1; bases outside the gene matches: 10. The CDR3 consists of 17 residues. In germline, CDR1 is KGHDR, CDR2 SFDVKD.

This CDR3 is CATGQSGAEAFF. In DNA, the CDR3 is TGCGCCACCGGACAGTCGGGCGCTGAAGCTTTCTTT. The chain is built from TRBV5-1 and TRBJ1-1; maybe TRBD1 (6 bases). This CDR3 has 12 residues. The ends were cut back, 9 bases at V and 6 bases at J, with 15 bases in the middle. Germline CDR1 reads SGHRS; CDR2 reads YFSETQ.

This clone was recorded a few times. V and J are TRBV7-2 and TRBJ2-5, with D perhaps TRBD2 (7 bases). CDR1 and CDR2 (germline): SGHTA, FQGNSA. Trimming took off 1 base at V and 1 base at J, with 10 bases between the two ends. CDR3 length: 15 residues. The CDR3 region has the DNA TGTGCCAGCAGCTTAGGGGGGGGCGGCCAAGAGACCCAGTACTTC. This sequence encodes CASSLGGGGQETQYF.

The rearrangement uses TRBV6-5 and TRBJ1-5; TRBD1 matches 9 bases. J was trimmed by 5 bases and V by 6 bases; bases with no gene match: 5. The germline V gene encodes CDR1 MNHEY and CDR2 SVGAGI. The length of the CDR3 is 14 residues. This CDR3 reads CASRMGQGYQPQHF. The DNA of the CDR3 is TGTGCCAGCAGGATGGGACAGGGTTATCAGCCCCAGCATTTT.

The V gene is TRBV6-6, the J gene TRBJ2-1; D might be TRBD2 (8 bases). Germline V gene sequence: CDR1 MNHNY, CDR2 SVGAGI (reference sequence). The CDR3 length is 15 residues. V was clipped by 5 bases and J by 5 bases, with 16 bases between them. CDR3 loop: CASSAGRGLNNEQFF. The CDR3 DNA reads as TGTGCCAGCAGTGCCGGGAGGGGGCTGAACAATGAGCAGTTCTTC.

The chain links TRBV10-3 to TRBJ2-5; TRBD2 agrees at 16 bases. The CDR3 loop spans 15 amino acids. V was pared by 6 bases and J by 5 bases, with 3 bases of the junction left unmatched. Germline V lookup: CDR1 ENHRY, CDR2 SYGVKD. The CDR3 spells CAISGTSGGEETQYF. DNA for the CDR3: TGTGCCATCAGCGGGACTAGCGGGGGGGAGGAGACCCAGTACTTC.

The chain carries TRBV10-3 and TRBJ2-7; 11 bases align to TRBD2. CDR1 and CDR2 from the germline V gene are ENHRY and SYGVKD. The CDR3 has 16 residues. V lost 6 bases to trimming and J lost 2 bases; unmatched junction nucleotides: 9. DNA of the CDR3: TGTGCCATCAGGACCTCCCTAGCGGGAGGTACCTACGAGCAGTACTTC. It translates to CAIRTSLAGGTYEQYF.

V gene TRBV29-1 combines with J gene TRBJ2-3, with TRBD2 matching over 7 bases. The CDR3 is 14 residues long. Trimming removed 6 bases from V and 2 bases from J; junction bases left unmatched: 8. CDR1 is SQVTM and CDR2 is ANQGSEA in the germline V gene. The CDR3 loop reads CSVAWGGFTDTQYF. Written as DNA, the CDR3 is TGCAGCGTCGCGTGGGGGGGGTTCACAGATACGCAGTATTTT.

Comments on this clone: One junction end disagrees with the germline gene, perhaps due to a read error. The V gene is TRBV7-7, the J gene TRBJ2-1, with 10 bases fitting TRBD2. CDR1 is SSHAT, CDR2 FNYEAQ, per germline (reference sequence). The CDR3 extends over 14 amino acids. CDR3 sequence reads: CASSSSGSNNEQFF. CDR3 bases: TGTGCTAGCAGCTCTAGCGGGAGTAACAATGAGCAGTTCTTC. Full variable domain (rest looked up from reference TRBV7-7 and TRBJ2-1): GAGVSQSPRYKVTKRGQDVTLRCDPISSHATLYWYQQALGQGPEFLTYFNYEAQPDKSGLPSDRFSAERPEGSISTLTIQRTEQRDSAMYRCASSSSGSNNEQFFGPGTRLTVL.

The gene calls are TRBV5-1 and TRBJ2-5; a possible D gene is TRBD1 (6 bases). V dropped 2 bases and J dropped 4 bases, with 21 bases sitting between them. CDR3 length equals 17 residues. CDR1 SGHRS and CDR2 YFSETQ come from the germline V gene. CDR3 coding DNA: TGCGCCAGCAGCTTCCTGCCCCCGAGTGGACAGAGAGAGACCCAGTACTTC. Amino acids: CASSFLPPSGQRETQYF.

The V gene is TRBV2, the J gene TRBJ1-5; D unclear. The CDR3 consists of 14 residues. Trimming took off 8 bases at V and 7 bases at J, with 18 bases between the two ends. CDR1 and CDR2 from the germline V gene are SNHLY and FYNNEI. CDR3 sequence reads: CASLKGGSGQPQHF. The CDR3 DNA sequence: TGTGCCAGCCTCAAGGGAGGGTCGGGCCAGCCCCAGCATTTT.

This rearrangement joins TRBV6-1 to TRBJ2-1; 13 nucleotides agree with TRBD2. The germline V gene has CDR1 MNHNS and CDR2 SASEGT. The CDR3 totals 16 residues. Trimming took 4 bases from V and 4 from J; bases not matched to a gene: 4. CDR3 DNA sequence: TGTGCCAGCAGTGCCACTAGCGGGGGGGGATACAATGAGCAGTTCTTC. This encodes CASSATSGGGYNEQFF.

The chain uses TRBV19 and TRBJ1-4, with D uncertain. This CDR3 has 13 residues. Between the trimmed V and J ends, which lost 5 bases and 5 bases, there was a span of 9 bases. Germline loops: CDR1 LNHDA, CDR2 SQIVND (reference sequence). The DNA of the CDR3 is TGTGCCAGTAGTTGGTCGGGGAATGAAAAACTGTTTTTT. Translating it yields CASSWSGNEKLFF.

This sequence joins TRBV30 and TRBJ1-2; 7 nucleotides agree with TRBD1. With 2 bases clipped from V and 5 bases from J, the junction kept 11 bases outside the gene matches. Germline V gene sequence: CDR1 GTSNPN, CDR2 SVGIG (reference sequence). The CDR3 totals 15 residues. Here the CDR3 reads CAWSRDSSTSYGYTF. As DNA, the CDR3 is TGTGCCTGGAGTAGGGACAGTTCAACGTCTTATGGCTACACCTTC.

This clone showed up just a few times. V usage is TRBV27 and J usage is TRBJ1-2, with D hard to call. In germline, CDR1 is MNHEY, CDR2 SMNVEV (reference sequence). V shed 2 bases and J shed 6 bases, with 16 bases lying between them. The CDR3 is made up of 15 amino acids. CDR3 DNA: TGTGCCAGCAGTTTACTACCCAGGATATTGGATGGCTACACCTTC. Its translation is CASSLLPRILDGYTF.

The V and J genes are TRBV19 and TRBJ2-5; possible D gene TRBD2, 7 bases. This CDR3 spans 12 amino acids. V lost 11 bases and J lost 5, with 15 bases in between. Looked up from germline, CDR1 is LNHDA and CDR2 is SQIVND (reference sequence). The CDR3 DNA follows: TGTGCCTCGGGGGGTAGGGGGGAGACCCAGTACTTC. Residues: CASGGRGETQYF.

For the CDR3, the DNA is TGTGCCAGCAGCCCGCGGGACGGAGGCTATGGCTACACCTTC. Protein product: CASSPRDGGYGYTF. The rearrangement links TRBV9 to TRBJ1-2; maybe TRBD1 (5 bases). Trimming stripped 4 bases from V and 4 bases from J, with 14 bases between. Germline assignment: CDR1 SGDLS and CDR2 YYNGEE. This CDR3 is 14 amino acids long.

This chain joins TRBV12-3 or TRBV12-4 and TRBJ1-6; no reliable D call. The CDR3 runs 12 residues. V lost 3 bases, J lost 9 bases, and 6 bases lay in between. CDR3 sequence (DNA): TGTGCCAGCAGTTTTCTTCCTTCACCCCTCCACTTT. Its protein is CASSFLPSPLHF.

The rearrangement links TRBV30 to TRBJ1-6; possible D gene TRBD1, 6 bases. Germline CDR1 reads GTSNPN; CDR2 reads SVGIG (reference sequence). The V gene lost 3 bases and the J gene lost 4 bases, with 7 bases spanning the gap. This CDR3 region has 13 residues. Here the CDR3 reads CAWRTGYNSPLHF. The CDR3 DNA reads TGTGCCTGGAGGACAGGTTATAATTCACCCCTCCACTTT. Full variable domain (remainder filled in from reference TRBV30 and TRBJ1-6): SQTIHQWPATLVQPVGSPLSLECTVEGTSNPNLYWYRQAAGRGLQLLFYSVGIGQISSEVPQNLSASRPQDRQFILSSKKLLLSDSGFYLCAWRTGYNSPLHFGNGTRLTVT.

The chain recombines TRBV7-9 with TRBJ1-4, with D unclear. The germline CDR1 and CDR2 sequences are SEHNR and FQNEAQ (reference sequence). The CDR3 covers 15 residues. Deletions cut 3 bases from V and 0 bases from J, with 8 bases between. CDR3 amino acids: CASSFGIATNEKLFF. CDR3 bases: TGTGCCAGCAGCTTCGGGATTGCAACTAATGAAAAACTGTTTTTT.

The CDR3, as DNA: TGTGCCAGCACCCCGGGACAGAACTATGGCTACACCTTC. This sequence encodes CASTPGQNYGYTF. The J gene is TRBJ1-2, the V gene TRBV7-9, with 7 bases lining up with TRBD1. J lost 2 bases, V lost 7 bases, and 4 bases had no gene match. The CDR3 has 13 residues. CDR1 and CDR2 from the germline V gene are SEHNR and FQNEAQ (reference sequence).

With respect to this clone: This sample includes further DNA sequences coding for the same CDR3. This sequence joins TRBV7-9 and TRBJ2-1, with TRBD1 as a possible D gene (5 bases). The CDR3 runs 14 residues. V lost 0 bases to trimming and J lost 7 bases, with 10 bases between them. Looked up from germline, CDR1 is SEHNR and CDR2 is FQNEAQ (reference sequence). The CDR3 sequence: CASSLAAGRNEQFF. In DNA form, the CDR3 reads TGTGCCAGCAGCTTAGCCGCAGGGCGGAATGAGCAGTTCTTC.

The DNA for the CDR3 is TGCGCCAGCAGCTTGCGTTCGAACACTGAAGCTTTCTTT. Encoded protein: CASSLRSNTEAFF. The chain is built from TRBV5-1 and TRBJ1-1; no clear D. Germline V gene lookup returns CDR1 SGHRS and CDR2 YFSETQ. The CDR3 sequence is 13 residues long. Between the trimmed V and J ends, which lost 1 base and 1 base, there was a span of 5 bases.

V and J are TRBV3-1 (or the pseudogene TRBV3-2) and TRBJ2-2; D is uncertain. The V end was cut by 1 base, the J end by 7 bases, with 7 bases between. Germline V gives CDR1 LGHDT, CDR2 YNNKEL (reference sequence). The CDR3 is 13 residues long. CDR3 sequence: CASSQAPGGELFF. The DNA of the CDR3 is TGTGCCAGCAGCCAAGCCCCCGGCGGGGAGCTGTTTTTT.